Presented here are 4 T cell receptor beta chains from one specimen sequenced in a study of blood T cells in healthy people across ages. Next came a second PCR, run for about 6 to 11 cycles, which used a sample-barcoded 5' primer along with a J-beta primer mix. MiXCR, applied by TCRdb to the 5' RACE reads, yields one record per CDR3 protein. The table lists about 680,000 distinct CDR3 sequences, roughly 49% of them singletons, with under 35% in the top ten. The sequenced sample was blood. The origin of the receptors is a woman aged 55-75 years in good health.

This chain uses TRBV20-1 with TRBJ2-7, with TRBD2 identical over 7 bases. The V segment lost 4 bases and the J segment 2 bases; nucleotides outside the gene matches: 8. The CDR3 runs 14 residues. Germline values: CDR1 DFQATT, CDR2 SNEGSKA (reference sequence). The CDR3 here is CSATLAVRTYEQYF. The CDR3, as DNA: TGCAGTGCTACTCTAGCGGTTCGAACCTACGAGCAGTACTTC.

This clonotype was picked up a small number of times. The V call is TRBV5-1, the J call TRBJ2-1, with D possibly being TRBD2 (5 bases). Trimming removed 0 bases from V and 2 bases from J, with 9 bases in between. Germline assignment: CDR1 SGHRS and CDR2 YFSETQ. The CDR3 spans 15 residues. CDR3: CASSLVEATYNEQFF. In DNA form, the CDR3 reads TGCGCCAGCAGCTTGGTGGAGGCGACCTACAATGAGCAGTTCTTC.

CDR3 loop: CASSPSERGELFF. CDR3 nucleotide sequence: TGTGCCAGCAGCCCGTCGGAGAGGGGTGAACTGTTTTTT. This chain connects TRBV7-9 to TRBJ1-4; D is possibly TRBD1 (5 bases). CDR3 length: 13 amino acids. Trimming removed 5 bases from V and 12 bases from J, with 16 bases in between. CDR1 is SEHNR, CDR2 FQNEAQ, per germline (reference sequence).

This clonotype was counted only a few times. The V call is TRBV2, the J call TRBJ1-2, with a tentative D call TRBD1 (5 bases). Germline CDR1 reads SNHLY; CDR2 reads FYNNEI. This CDR3 has 11 amino acids. V lost 6 bases to trimming and J lost 4 bases, with 6 bases between them. The CDR3 loop is CASRDSYGYTF. The CDR3 coding sequence is TGTGCCAGCAGAGACAGCTATGGCTACACCTTC.